The T cell receptor beta chain described here comes from a study of patients and donors after allogeneic stem cell transplantation. The germline CDR1 and CDR2 sequences are DFQATT and SNEGSKA (reference sequence). The CDR3 consists of 11 residues. TCRdb ran MiXCR on the RT-PCR reads and lists one entry per CDR3 protein. The sample records around 200,000 distinct CDR3 sequences, roughly 38% being singletons. The chain carries TRBV20-1 and TRBJ1-5; D not certain. Input material: blood, either unsorted or a sorted T cell fraction (not recorded which). This clonotype was sampled from a human donor who was either an allogeneic HSCT recipient or a stem cell or donor lymphocyte infusion donor (not recorded which). It is not recorded whose cells these are; they may come from a transplant donor. CDR3 bases: TGCAACAACATAGGGAATCAGCCCCAGCATTTT. Protein product: CNNIGNQPQHF.